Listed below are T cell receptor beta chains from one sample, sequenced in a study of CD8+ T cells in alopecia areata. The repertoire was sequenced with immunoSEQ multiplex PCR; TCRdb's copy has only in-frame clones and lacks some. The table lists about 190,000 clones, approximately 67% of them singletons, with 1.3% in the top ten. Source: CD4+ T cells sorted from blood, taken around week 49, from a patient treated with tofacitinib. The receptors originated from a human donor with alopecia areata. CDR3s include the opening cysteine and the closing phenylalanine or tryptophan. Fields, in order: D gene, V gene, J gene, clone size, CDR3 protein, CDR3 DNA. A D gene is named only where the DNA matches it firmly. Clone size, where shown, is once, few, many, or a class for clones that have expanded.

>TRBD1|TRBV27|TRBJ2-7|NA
CASSWGLGDRGLSEQYF
TGTGCCAGCAGTTGGGGCCTAGGGGACAGGGGGCTAAGCGAGCAGTACTTC
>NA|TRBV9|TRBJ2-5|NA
CASSVGGAAPETQYF
TGTGCCAGCAGCGTTGGCGGGGCGGCCCCGGAGACCCAGTACTTC
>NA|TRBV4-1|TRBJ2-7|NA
CASSPGYEQYF
TGCGCCAGCAGCCCAGGCTACGAGCAGTACTTC
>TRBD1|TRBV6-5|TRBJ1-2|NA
CASRTDRERNGYTF
TGTGCCAGCAGGACGGACAGGGAGCGGAATGGCTACACCTTC
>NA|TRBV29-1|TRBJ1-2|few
CSVDGYTF
TGCAGCGTTGATGGCTACACCTTC
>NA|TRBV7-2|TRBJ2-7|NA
CASSLFSYDRQYEQYF
TGTGCCAGCAGCTTGTTTAGTTACGACAGGCAATACGAGCAGTACTTC
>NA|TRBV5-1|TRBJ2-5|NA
CASSSSSSGKETQYF
TGCGCCAGCAGCTCCTCTTCCTCAGGAAAAGAGACCCAGTACTTC
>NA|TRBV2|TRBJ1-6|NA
CASSVEEDSPLHF
TGTGCCAGCAGTGTCGAGGAGGATTCACCCCTCCACTTT
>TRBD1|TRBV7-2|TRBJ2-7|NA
CASSLQGPEQYF
TGTGCCAGCAGTTTACAGGGGCCCGAGCAGTACTTC
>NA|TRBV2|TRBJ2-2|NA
CASRDNPGTGELFF
TGTGCCAGCAGAGACAATCCAGGCACCGGGGAGCTGTTTTTT
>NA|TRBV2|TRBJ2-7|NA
CASRRWGSPLEQYF
TGTGCCAGCAGACGATGGGGGTCCCCTCTCGAGCAGTACTTC
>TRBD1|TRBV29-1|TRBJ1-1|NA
CSADGTGAEAFF
TGCAGCGCAGACGGGACAGGCGCTGAAGCTTTCTTT
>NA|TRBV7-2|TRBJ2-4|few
CASSLGGSKNIQYF
TGTGCCAGCAGCTTAGGGGGGTCCAAAAACATTCAGTACTTC
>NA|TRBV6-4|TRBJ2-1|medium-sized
CASSDSDRNEQFF
TGTGCCAGCAGTGACTCAGACCGGAATGAGCAGTTCTTC
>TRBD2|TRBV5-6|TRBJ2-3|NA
CASSLRTSGNTQYF
TGTGCCAGCAGCTTGAGGACTAGCGGGAATACGCAGTATTTT
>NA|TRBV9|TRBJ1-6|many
CASSPGTGNSPLHF
TGTGCCAGCAGCCCGGGGACGGGAAATTCACCCCTCCACTTT
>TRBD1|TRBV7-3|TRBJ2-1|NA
CASSLTGTGLYNEQFF
TGTGCCAGCAGCTTAACCGGGACAGGGCTCTACAATGAGCAGTTCTTC
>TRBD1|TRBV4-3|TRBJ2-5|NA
CASSQDFTGGQETQYF
TGCGCCAGCAGCCAAGATTTTACAGGGGGACAAGAGACCCAGTACTTC
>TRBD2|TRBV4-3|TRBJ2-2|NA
CASSQEFGLAGENTGELFF
TGCGCCAGCAGCCAAGAGTTCGGACTAGCGGGGGAGAACACCGGGGAGCTGTTTTTT
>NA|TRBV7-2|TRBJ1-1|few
CASESGMNTEAFF
TGTGCCAGCGAATCGGGGATGAACACTGAAGCTTTCTTT
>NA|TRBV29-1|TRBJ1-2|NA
CSAGEGYTF
TGCAGCGCCGGCGAGGGCTACACCTTC
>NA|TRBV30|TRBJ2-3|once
CAWSVGGEVDTQYF
TGTGCCTGGAGTGTAGGAGGGGAGGTCGATACGCAGTATTTT
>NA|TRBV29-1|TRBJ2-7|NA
CSARTSGYEQYF
TGCAGCGCCCGGACTTCTGGCTACGAGCAGTACTTC
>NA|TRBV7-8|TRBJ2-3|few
CASSPEAGSTDTQYF
TGTGCCAGCAGCCCTGAGGCCGGTAGCACAGATACGCAGTATTTT
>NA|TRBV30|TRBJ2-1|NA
CAWSGALAIQFF
TGTGCCTGGAGTGGGGCCTTAGCGATCCAGTTCTTC
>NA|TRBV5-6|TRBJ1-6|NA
CASSFGGSPLHF
TGTGCCAGCAGCTTTGGGGGTTCACCCCTCCACTTT
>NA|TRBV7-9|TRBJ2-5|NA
CASSIGRETQYF
TGTGCCAGCAGCATTGGACGGGAGACCCAGTACTTC
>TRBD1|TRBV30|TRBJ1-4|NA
CACTQGALTEKLFF
TGTGCCTGTACTCAGGGGGCGCTGACCGAAAAACTGTTTTTT
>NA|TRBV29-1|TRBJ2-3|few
CSVVSQTRSDTQYF
TGCAGCGTTGTATCACAGACTAGATCAGATACGCAGTATTTT
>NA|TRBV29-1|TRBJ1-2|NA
CSGGADYGYTF
TGCAGCGGAGGGGCCGACTATGGCTACACCTTC
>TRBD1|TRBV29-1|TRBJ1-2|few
CSVEGVGGRGYTF
TGCAGCGTTGAAGGGGTAGGGGGCCGCGGCTACACCTTC
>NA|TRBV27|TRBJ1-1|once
CPLQDTEAFF
TGTCCTCTACAGGACACTGAAGCTTTCTTT
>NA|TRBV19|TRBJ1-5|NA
CASSIVPNSNQPQHF
TGTGCCAGTAGTATAGTACCGAATAGCAATCAGCCCCAGCATTTT
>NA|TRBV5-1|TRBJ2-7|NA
CASSLVDSTYEQYF
TGCGCCAGCAGCTTGGTCGACAGTACCTACGAGCAGTACTTC
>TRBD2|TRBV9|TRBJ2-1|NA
CASSAGLAGGPLRDEQFF
TGTGCCAGCAGCGCCGGACTAGCGGGGGGGCCCTTAAGGGATGAGCAGTTCTTC
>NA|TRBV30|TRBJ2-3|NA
CAWSPPGASSTDTQYF
TGTGCCTGGAGCCCCCCGGGGGCTAGTAGCACAGATACGCAGTATTTT
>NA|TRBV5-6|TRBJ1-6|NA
CASSRRGSPPLHF
TGTGCCAGCAGCCGCAGAGGCAGCCCACCCCTCCACTTT
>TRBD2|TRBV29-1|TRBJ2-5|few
CSVRTGTSNMETQYF
TGCAGCGTCAGAACGGGGACTAGTAACATGGAGACCCAGTACTTC
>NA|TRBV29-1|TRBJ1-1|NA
CSVEELQGIGNTEAFF
TGCAGCGTTGAAGAGCTTCAAGGGATCGGGAACACTGAAGCTTTCTTT
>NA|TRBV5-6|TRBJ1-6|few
CASSGSTTGTHSPLHF
TGTGCCAGCAGCGGAAGTACGACGGGGACTCATTCACCCCTCCACTTT
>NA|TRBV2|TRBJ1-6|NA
CASSDLSHVSPLHF
TGTGCCAGCAGTGATCTTTCGCACGTCTCACCCCTCCACTTT
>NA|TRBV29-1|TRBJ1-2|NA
CSVGTQGHSGYTF
TGCAGCGTTGGGACACAGGGACATAGTGGCTACACCTTC
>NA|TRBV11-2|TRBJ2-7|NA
CASTSSYEQYF
TGTGCCAGCACCAGCTCCTACGAGCAGTACTTC
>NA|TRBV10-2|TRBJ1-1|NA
CASSVTRTEAFF
TGCGCCAGCAGTGTAACGAGGACTGAAGCTTTCTTT
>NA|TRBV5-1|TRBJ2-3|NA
CASSSDATSTDTQYF
TGCGCCAGCAGCTCGGACGCCACTAGCACAGATACGCAGTATTTT
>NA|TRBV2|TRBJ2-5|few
CASKIGLETQYF
TGTGCCAGCAAAATTGGTCTAGAGACCCAGTACTTC
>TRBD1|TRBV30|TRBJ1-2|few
CAGQGQAEGYGYTF
TGTGCCGGACAAGGACAGGCCGAGGGGTATGGCTACACCTTC
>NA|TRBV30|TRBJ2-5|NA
CAWVGHQYQETQYF
TGTGCCTGGGTGGGACATCAGTACCAAGAGACCCAGTACTTC
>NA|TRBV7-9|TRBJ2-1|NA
CASSSRGLGHYNEQFF
TGTGCCAGCAGCTCACGTGGCCTCGGTCACTACAATGAGCAGTTCTTC
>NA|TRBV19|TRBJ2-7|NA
CASSIRDGTYEQYF
TGTGCCAGTAGTATAAGGGACGGGACCTACGAGCAGTACTTC
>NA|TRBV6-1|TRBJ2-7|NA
CASFGDKGLRYEQYF
TGTGCCAGCTTCGGGGACAAAGGGTTACGGTACGAGCAGTACTTC